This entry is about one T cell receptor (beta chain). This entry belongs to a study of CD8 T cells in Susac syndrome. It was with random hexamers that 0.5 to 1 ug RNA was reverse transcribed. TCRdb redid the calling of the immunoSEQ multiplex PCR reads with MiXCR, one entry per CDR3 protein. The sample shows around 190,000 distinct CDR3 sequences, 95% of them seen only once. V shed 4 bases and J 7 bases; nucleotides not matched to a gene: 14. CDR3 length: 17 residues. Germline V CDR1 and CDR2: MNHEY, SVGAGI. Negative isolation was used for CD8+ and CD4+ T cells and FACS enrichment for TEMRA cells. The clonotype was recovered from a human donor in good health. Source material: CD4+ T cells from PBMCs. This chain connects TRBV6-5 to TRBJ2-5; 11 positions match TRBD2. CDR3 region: CASSSDPTSGSLSTQYF. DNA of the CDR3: TGTGCCAGCAGTTCCGACCCCACTAGCGGGAGCCTCTCGACCCAGTACTTC.